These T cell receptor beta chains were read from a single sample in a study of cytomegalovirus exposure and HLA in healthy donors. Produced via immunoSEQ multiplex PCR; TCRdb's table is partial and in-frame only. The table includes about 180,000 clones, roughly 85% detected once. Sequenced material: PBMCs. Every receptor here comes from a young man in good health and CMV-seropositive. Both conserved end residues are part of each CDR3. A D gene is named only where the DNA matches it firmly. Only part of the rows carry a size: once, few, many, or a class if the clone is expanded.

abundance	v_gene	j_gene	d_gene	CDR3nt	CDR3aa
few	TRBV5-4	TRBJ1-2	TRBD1	TGTGCCAGCAGCGTGGACAGGGATTATGGCTACACCTTC	CASSVDRDYGYTF
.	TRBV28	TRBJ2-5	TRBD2	TGTGCCAGCAGTTTAACACGGCGGGGGAAAGAGACCCAGTACTTC	CASSLTRRGKETQYF
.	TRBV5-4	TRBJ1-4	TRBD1	TGTGCCAGCAGCTTGGGACAGGGATCAGCAACTAATGAAAAACTGTTTTTT	CASSLGQGSATNEKLFF
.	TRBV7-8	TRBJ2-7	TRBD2	TGTGCCAGCAGCTTAGGTGCTTTGGGAGGGCGACTCGAGCAGTACTTC	CASSLGALGGRLEQYF
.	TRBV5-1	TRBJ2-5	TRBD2	TGCGCCAGCAGCCTGGGCCTAGCGGGAGGGCAGAAGACCCAGTACTTC	CASSLGLAGGQKTQYF
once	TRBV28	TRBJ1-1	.	TGTGCCAGCAGTTTGAGAGGCGATGAAGCTTTCTTT	CASSLRGDEAFF
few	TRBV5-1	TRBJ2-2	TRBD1	TGCGCCAGCAGATTTGGACAGGGTTTGGCCGGGGAGCTGTTTTTT	CASRFGQGLAGELFF
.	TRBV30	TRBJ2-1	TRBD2	TGTGCCTGGTCCCTAGCGGGAGCCGGTGAGCAGTTCTTC	CAWSLAGAGEQFF
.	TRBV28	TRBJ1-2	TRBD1	TGTGCCAGCAGCTCCGTGGGACAGGGGGGTAACTATGGCTACACCTTC	CASSSVGQGGNYGYTF
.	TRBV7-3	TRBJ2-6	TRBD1	TGTGCCAGCAGTCCTCAACCGGCCGGGACAGGGGCTGGGGCCAACGTCCTGACTTTC	CASSPQPAGTGAGANVLTF
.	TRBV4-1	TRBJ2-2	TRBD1	TGCGCCAGCAGCCAGGGACAGACCCTGAACACCGGGGAGCTGTTTTTT	CASSQGQTLNTGELFF
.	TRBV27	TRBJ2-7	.	TGTGCCAGCAGAGCGGGTCGGGCCCAAGGGGAGCAGTACTTC	CASRAGRAQGEQYF
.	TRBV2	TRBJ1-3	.	TGTGCCAGCCAGAGAAACACCATATATTTT	CASQRNTIYF
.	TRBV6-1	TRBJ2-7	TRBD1	TGTGCCAGCAGTGCCTTTAACAGGGGGCGAGCCAATGAGCAGTACTTC	CASSAFNRGRANEQYF
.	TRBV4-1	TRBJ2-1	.	TGCGCCAGCAGCCAAGACCAGGGAGGAAATGAGCAGTTCTTC	CASSQDQGGNEQFF
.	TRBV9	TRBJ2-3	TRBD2	TGTGCCAGCAGCGGGATGCGGGGGGGCCTGGATACGCAGTATTTT	CASSGMRGGLDTQYF
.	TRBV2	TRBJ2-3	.	TGTGCCAGCAGTGGCCAGGGAGGTCAGGCAGATACGCAGTATTTT	CASSGQGGQADTQYF
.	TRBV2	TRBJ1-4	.	TGTGCCAGCAGCCAGGGGTTAGGTTCGGAAAAACTGTTTTTT	CASSQGLGSEKLFF
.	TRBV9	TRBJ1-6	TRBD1	TGTGCCAGCAGCGTAGGGCGACAGGGGAATTCACCCCTCCACTTT	CASSVGRQGNSPLHF
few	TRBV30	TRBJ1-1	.	TGTGCCTGGACCGGACAGCCCAACACTGAAGCTTTCTTT	CAWTGQPNTEAFF
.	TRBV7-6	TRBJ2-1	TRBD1	TGTGCCAGCAGCTTATCCGGACAGGGCAATGAGCAGTTCTTC	CASSLSGQGNEQFF
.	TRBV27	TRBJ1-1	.	TGTGCCAGCAGACCTCAGTTGAACACTGAAGCTTTCTTT	CASRPQLNTEAFF
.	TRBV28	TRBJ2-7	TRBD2	TGTGCCAGCAGTCCCTCTGTAGCGGGAGCGAGGTACGAGCAGTACTTC	CASSPSVAGARYEQYF
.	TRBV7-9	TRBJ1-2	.	TGTGCCAGCAGCTTAGAGGCCAGGCACGGCTACACCTTC	CASSLEARHGYTF
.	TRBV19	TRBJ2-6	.	TGTGCCAGTAGTGGAACGGGGGGGGCCAACGTCCTGACTTTC	CASSGTGGANVLTF
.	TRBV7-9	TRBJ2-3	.	TGTGCCAGCACCCCGGAATGGGGGCATCAAGTCACAGATACGCAGTATTTT	CASTPEWGHQVTDTQYF
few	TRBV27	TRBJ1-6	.	TGTGCCAGCAGGGCGGGAGTGAGCTCCTATAATTCACCCCTCCACTTT	CASRAGVSSYNSPLHF
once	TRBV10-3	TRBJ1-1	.	TGTGCCATCAGTGAACCCATGGGCTTCGAAGCTTTCTTT	CAISEPMGFEAFF
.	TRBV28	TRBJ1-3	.	TGTGCCAGCAGTTTCTTAACAGGGATTTCTGGAAACACCATATATTTT	CASSFLTGISGNTIYF
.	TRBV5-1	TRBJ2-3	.	TGCGCCAGCAGCTTGGGGAGAGGCAATCCACTTACAGATACGCAGTATTTT	CASSLGRGNPLTDTQYF
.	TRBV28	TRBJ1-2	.	TGTGCCAGCAGCCTGGGGCTCGGCTACACCTTC	CASSLGLGYTF
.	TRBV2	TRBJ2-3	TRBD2	TGTGCCAGCAGTGAGCTAGCGGGGTCAGATACGCAGTATTTT	CASSELAGSDTQYF
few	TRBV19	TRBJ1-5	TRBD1	TGTGCCAGTAGTATTCAGGGGACAGGGAATGAGCCCCAGCATTTT	CASSIQGTGNEPQHF
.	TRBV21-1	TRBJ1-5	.	TGTGCCAGCAGCAAAGAGTTACCGGGACAGGGCGGTCTGAATCAGCCCCAGCATTTT	CASSKELPGQGGLNQPQHF
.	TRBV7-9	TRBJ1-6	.	TGTGCCAGTGGGACGGAGGGATATAATTCACCCCTCCACTTT	CASGTEGYNSPLHF
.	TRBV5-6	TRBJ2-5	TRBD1	TGTGCCAGCAGCTTGTACGACAGGGGGAAGGAGACCCAGTACTTC	CASSLYDRGKETQYF